Listed below are T cell receptor beta chains from one sample, sequenced in a study of shared clonotypes between healthy human individuals. Here immunoSEQ multiplex PCR was the method, and the copy in TCRdb shows in-frame clones only, minus some. This sample has hundreds of thousands of clones, with roughly 97% found just once. The sample consisted of naive CD4+ T cells sorted from blood. These receptors were taken from a woman aged 25 to 39 in good health. Each CDR3 is given with its conserved first and last residue. The order of the fields is V gene, clone size, CDR3 protein. Expanded clones are given a class, and other clones once, few, many or no size at all.

TRBV6-5	.	CASSPLGFGGYTF
TRBV28	.	CASTGSSYEQYF
TRBV7-3	.	CASSPPGSYNEQFF
TRBV10-3	.	CATGLAGITDTQYF
TRBV18	.	CASSPTVTRTAYEQYF
TRBV18	.	CASSPPSISVGELFF
TRBV6-7	.	CASSPYGRGRGSRTSYEQYF
TRBV5-1	.	CASSFGGEGYEQYF
TRBV6-1	.	CASSGSGKEYF
TRBV5-1	.	CASSLEGGNQPQHF
TRBV10-1	.	CASSQGSGEKLFF
TRBV6-6	.	CASTGEGNSPLHF
TRBV6-1	.	CASRLGQNTEAFF
TRBV1	.	CTSPSGGRLYEQYF
TRBV5-4	.	CASSSRTEVGGYTF
TRBV28	.	CASSPGTGGEKLFF
TRBV28	.	CASKEDSYEQYF
TRBV6-1	.	CASSEMTGTIQYF
TRBV4-1	.	CASSQGAGAGYNEQFF
TRBV28	.	CASSYYDGKLFF
TRBV15	.	CATRLLGFKTDTQYF
TRBV18	.	CASSPSGGGEYGYTF
TRBV14	.	CASSQAFRDRGHEQYF
TRBV5-1	.	CASSLAGGLHYEQYF
TRBV7-9	.	CASSFGAANTEAFF
TRBV6-6	once	CASSVSGQGSGTQYF
TRBV7-9	.	CASSREGGLWQPQHF
TRBV10-3	.	CAISEQTSGYTDTQYF
TRBV7-9	.	CASSPLGVETQYF
TRBV18	.	CASSGDRGYEQYF
TRBV28	.	CASSLGQGGSSPLHF
TRBV11-3	few	CASSKEAQETQYF
TRBV25-1	.	CASSEGTRTSEAFF
TRBV19	.	CASSIPLGQRGYNEQFF
TRBV6-5	.	CASVPTGRITDTQYF
TRBV6-4	.	CASSDGGYGYTF
TRBV28	.	CASSLWTYEQYF
TRBV10-3	.	CAIQGFTDTQYF
TRBV6-5	.	CASSRNTGGEQYF
TRBV28	.	CASNQRDVPNEQFF
TRBV27	.	CASSRVGLSSYEQYF
TRBV6-6	.	CASSPGQGGTEAFF
TRBV18	.	CASSPRGGGEKLFF
TRBV28	.	CASRGPGQGDEKLFF
TRBV9	.	CASMVGPMTGTNTGELFF